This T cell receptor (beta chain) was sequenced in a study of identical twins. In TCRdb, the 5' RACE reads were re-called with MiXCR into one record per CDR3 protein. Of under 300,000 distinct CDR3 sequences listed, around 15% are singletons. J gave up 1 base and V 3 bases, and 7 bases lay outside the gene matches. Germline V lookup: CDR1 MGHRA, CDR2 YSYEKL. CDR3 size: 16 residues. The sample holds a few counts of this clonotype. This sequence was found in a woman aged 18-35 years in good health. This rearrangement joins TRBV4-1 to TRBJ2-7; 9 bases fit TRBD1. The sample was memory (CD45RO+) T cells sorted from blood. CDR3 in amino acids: CASSQTDRGGSYEQYF. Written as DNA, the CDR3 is TGCGCCAGCAGCCAGACCGACAGGGGGGGATCCTACGAGCAGTACTTC.